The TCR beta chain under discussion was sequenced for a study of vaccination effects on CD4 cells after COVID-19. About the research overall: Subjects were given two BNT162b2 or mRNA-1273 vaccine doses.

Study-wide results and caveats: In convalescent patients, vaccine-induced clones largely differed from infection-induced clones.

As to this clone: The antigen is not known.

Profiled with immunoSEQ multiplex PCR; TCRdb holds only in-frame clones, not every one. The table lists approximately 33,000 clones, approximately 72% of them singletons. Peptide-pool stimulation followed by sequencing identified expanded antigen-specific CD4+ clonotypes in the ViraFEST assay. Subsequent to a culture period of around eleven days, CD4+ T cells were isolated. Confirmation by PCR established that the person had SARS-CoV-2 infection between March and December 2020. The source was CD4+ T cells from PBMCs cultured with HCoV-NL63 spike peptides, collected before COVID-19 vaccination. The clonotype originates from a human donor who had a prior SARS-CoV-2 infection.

CDR3 sequence reads: CSASRTGVMNTEAFF. The DNA for the CDR3 is TGCAGTGCTAGTAGGACAGGGGTTATGAACACTGAAGCTTTCTTT. The rearrangement uses TRBV20-1 and TRBJ1-1, with 9 bases identical to TRBD1. CDR1 and CDR2 from the germline V gene are DFQATT and SNEGSKA (reference sequence). The CDR3 has 15 amino acids. Losses at the gene ends were 3 bases for V and 0 bases for J; bases not matched to a gene: 5.